This T cell receptor beta chain emerged from a study of tumor and adjacent non-tumor tissue in lung cancer. Germline V gene lookup returns CDR1 SQVTM and CDR2 ANQGSEA. The CDR3 contains 15 residues. Three rounds of nested PCR, following a modified ARM-PCR protocol, produced the TCRbeta library. TCRdb fed the multiplex PCR reads into MiXCR, producing one record per CDR3 protein. The top ten hold 20% to 25% of the sample, which has some 80,000 distinct CDR3 sequences, 75% to 85% seen once. No cell sorting was done before RNA was extracted from the tissue. Distant lung tissue was collected more than 3 cm away from the tumor edge. As for this clonotype: An end of the junction differs from the germline gene, which may be a read error.

This sequence originates from a woman aged 45-65 years with non-small cell lung cancer. This rearrangement joins TRBV29-1 to TRBJ2-5; tentatively, D is TRBD2 (6 bases). The sequenced material came from distant non-tumor lung tissue. The DNA for the CDR3 is TGCAGCGTTGAAGACCCAAAGGGGACTCAGGAGACCCGGTACTTC. Amino acids: CSVEDPKGTQETRYF. Filled out from reference TRBV29-1 and TRBJ2-5, the complete variable domain reads SAVISQKPSRDICQRGTSLTIQCQVDSQVTMMFWYRQQPGQSLTLIATANQGSEATYESGFVIDKFPISRPNLTFSTLTVSNMSPEDSSIYLCSVEDPKGTQETRYFGPGTRLLVL.